The 27 T cell receptor beta chains below all came from one sample that was sequenced in a study of T cell changes during pregnancy in multiple sclerosis. Here immunoSEQ multiplex PCR was the method, and the copy in TCRdb shows in-frame clones only, minus some. Counted here are more than 55,000 clones, approximately 90% occurring once; the ten biggest clones make up 1% to 1.5%. The source was peripheral blood, collected in the second trimester of pregnancy. These receptors all come from a female donor with multiple sclerosis, enrolled in a pregnancy study.

The chain employs TRBV5-4 and TRBJ2-1; the match to TRBD2 covers 10 bases. Germline lookup yields CDR1 SGHNT and CDR2 YYREEE (reference sequence). The CDR3 extends over 17 amino acids. The V gene end was trimmed by 1 base and the J gene end by 2 bases; junction bases not matched to a gene: 6. The CDR3 reads CASSLSLAGGAYNEQFF. CDR3 nucleotide sequence: TGTGCCAGCAGCTTGTCGTTAGCGGGGGGTGCCTACAATGAGCAGTTCTTC.

This clone appeared once. V is TRBV2 and J is TRBJ1-4, with 12 bases aligning to TRBD1. Germline CDR1 SNHLY, CDR2 FYNNEI. This CDR3 is 21 amino acids long. J gave up 0 bases and V 8 bases, and 19 bases lay outside the gene matches. The CDR3 DNA reads TGTGCCAGCCGCTCGTTGATGGGACAGGGGGCGGGCGCCGCAACTAATGAAAAACTGTTTTTT. It codes for CASRSLMGQGAGAATNEKLFF.

The gene calls are TRBV6-6 and TRBJ2-3; 12 positions agree with TRBD2. With V trimmed by 2 bases and J by 4 bases, 4 bases remained unmatched. Germline CDR1 reads MNHNY; CDR2 reads SVGAGI (reference sequence). The CDR3 spans 16 residues. The CDR3 nucleotides are TGTGCCAGCAGTTACCTAGCGGGGGGGCCCGCAGATACGCAGTATTTT. Its protein product is CASSYLAGGPADTQYF.

This clone was seen once. The V gene is TRBV27, the J gene TRBJ1-2, with TRBD1 matching over 7 bases. V was clipped by 8 bases and J by 5 bases; unmatched bases: 11. The germline gives CDR1 MNHEY, CDR2 SMNVEV (reference sequence). This CDR3 has 14 amino acids. CDR3 DNA sequence: TGTGCCAGCCGGAGACAGGGAGAAAAATATGGCTACACCTTC. Protein sequence: CASRRQGEKYGYTF.

The V call is TRBV7-2, the J call TRBJ1-1, with TRBD1 matching over 11 bases. The germline CDR1 and CDR2 sequences are SGHTA and FQGNSA. V was pared by 6 bases and J by 1 base, with 7 bases of the junction left unmatched. The CDR3 runs to 16 residues. CDR3 loop: CASSRTGGNRNTEAFF. CDR3 sequence (DNA): TGTGCCAGCAGTCGGACAGGGGGCAACAGGAACACTGAAGCTTTCTTT.

This chain links TRBV7-9 with TRBJ1-2; maybe TRBD1 (6 bases). CDR3 length equals 13 residues. V lost 3 bases, J lost 2 bases, and 7 bases lay in between. Germline V CDR1 and CDR2: SEHNR, FQNEAQ (reference sequence). The CDR3 sequence is CASSFTGNYGYTF. In nucleotides, the CDR3 is TGTGCCAGCAGCTTTACAGGGAACTATGGCTACACCTTC.

V and J are TRBV11-2 and TRBJ2-7, with TRBD2 as a possible D gene (5 bases). The germline V and J ends were trimmed by 1 base and 3 bases, with 10 bases remaining between them. This CDR3 region has 14 residues. CDR1 SGHAT and CDR2 FQNNGV come from the germline V gene. CDR3 nucleotides: TGTGCCAGCAGCTTAGGCGGGCGCCTCTACGAGCAGTACTTC. This sequence encodes CASSLGGRLYEQYF.

The V call is TRBV5-1, the J call TRBJ1-2; no clear D gene. CDR1 is SGHRS, CDR2 YFSETQ, per germline. The V gene lost 4 bases and the J gene lost 7 bases, with 17 bases spanning the gap. The CDR3 runs to 14 residues. The CDR3 DNA is TGCGCCAGCAGCCCCAGCGGACTTGAGCTTGGCTACACCTTC. It codes for CASSPSGLELGYTF.

This chain links TRBV10-3 with TRBJ2-2; tentative D call: TRBD1 (6 bases). Germline CDR1 is ENHRY and CDR2 is SYGVKD. The length of the CDR3 is 12 residues. Trimming left V 10 bases short and J 1 base short, with 7 bases between. In DNA, the CDR3 is TGTGCCACGGGACAGAACACCGGGGAGCTGTTTTTT. Its translation is CATGQNTGELFF.

This clone has more than one count but fewer than ten. This chain joins TRBV6-5 and TRBJ1-6, with TRBD1 as a possible D gene (5 bases). Germline lookup yields CDR1 MNHEY and CDR2 SVGAGI. V was cut by 0 bases and J by 16 bases, with 13 bases left in between. The CDR3 has 13 residues. CDR3 amino acids: CASSYSVRDSLHF. CDR3 coding DNA: TGTGCCAGCAGTTACTCGGTCAGGGATTCACTCCACTTT.

V is TRBV2 and J is TRBJ2-7; 7 bases line up with TRBD2. In germline, CDR1 is SNHLY, CDR2 FYNNEI. The CDR3 loop spans 14 amino acids. V shed 4 bases and J 0 bases; nucleotides not matched to a gene: 3. CDR3 DNA sequence: TGTGCCAGCAGTGTTGCTAGCGGCTCCTACGAGCAGTACTTC. Translating it yields CASSVASGSYEQYF.

The V and J genes are TRBV2 and TRBJ2-2, with no clear D. The CDR3 consists of 12 residues. Trimming left V 7 bases short and J 6 bases short, with 9 bases between. Germline V gene data show CDR1 as SNHLY and CDR2 as FYNNEI. CDR3 sequence: CASTVFSGELFF. DNA of the CDR3: TGTGCCAGCACGGTTTTTTCCGGGGAGCTGTTTTTT.

This chain links TRBV13 with TRBJ1-1, with 7 nucleotides matching TRBD1. The V gene end was trimmed by 10 bases and the J gene end by 4 bases; junction bases not matched to a gene: 9. Germline CDR1 is PRHDT and CDR2 is FYEKMQ (reference sequence). The CDR3 totals 13 residues. CDR3 protein: CATRQGVGTEAFF. CDR3 DNA sequence: TGTGCCACCAGACAGGGAGTGGGCACTGAAGCTTTCTTT.

The chain combines TRBV7-6 with TRBJ1-6, with 9 bases fitting TRBD1. V lost 3 bases and J lost 7; bases outside the gene matches: 1. The CDR3 is 14 residues long. Germline V CDR1 and CDR2: SGHVS, FNYEAQ. CDR3 residues: CASSFGQGNSPLHF. The DNA for the CDR3 is TGTGCCAGCAGCTTTGGACAGGGGAATTCACCCCTCCACTTT.

The V and J genes are TRBV18 and TRBJ1-5; TRBD1 is a possible D gene (5 bases). Trimming cost V 1 base and J 0 bases, with 16 bases left between them. Germline V gene sequence: CDR1 KGHSH, CDR2 LQKENI. The CDR3 covers 18 residues. The DNA of the CDR3 is TGTGCCAGCTCACCACGAATTCCCGACAGTTATAGCAATCAGCCCCAGCATTTT. It codes for CASSPRIPDSYSNQPQHF.

This clone was seen a single time. The rearrangement links TRBV28 to TRBJ1-1; 8 nucleotides align to TRBD1. The germline CDR1 and CDR2 sequences are MDHEN and SYDVKM. Trimming at V came to 4 bases and at J to 4 bases, leaving 5 bases not matched to a gene. The CDR3 is 14 amino acids. The CDR3 bases are TGTGCCAGCAGTTCCTTCGGACAGGGCACTGAAGCTTTCTTT. Its protein product is CASSSFGQGTEAFF.

V gene TRBV4-3 combines with J gene TRBJ1-3; 12 nucleotides align to TRBD1. This CDR3 is 15 amino acids long. The V gene end was trimmed by 3 bases and the J gene end by 4 bases; junction bases not matched to a gene: 1. Germline-derived CDR1 and CDR2 are LGHNA and YSLEER. DNA for the CDR3: TGCGCCAGCAGCCAGGGGACAGGGGGCGGAAACACCATATATTTT. Amino acid sequence: CASSQGTGGGNTIYF.

V is TRBV4-1 and J is TRBJ1-2; the D gene is possibly TRBD1 (5 bases). Trimming removed 4 bases at V and 2 bases at J, with 11 bases between. Per germline, CDR1 MGHRA and CDR2 YSYEKL. The CDR3 runs 14 residues. The CDR3, as DNA: TGCGCCAGCAGCCCAACAGGTGGGAACTATGGCTACACCTTC. This translates into CASSPTGGNYGYTF.

V gene TRBV9 combines with J gene TRBJ1-2; 9 nucleotides agree with TRBD1. The CDR3 is 16 residues long. The junction had 5 bases not matched to a gene; V was cut back by 0 bases and J by 2 bases. CDR1 and CDR2 (germline): SGDLS, YYNGEE. The CDR3 here is CASSVGQGVTNYGYTF. The CDR3 coding sequence is TGTGCCAGCAGCGTAGGACAGGGGGTAACCAACTATGGCTACACCTTC.

This clone has only one observation. The V gene is TRBV21-1, the J gene TRBJ2-1; TRBD2 is taken as the D call from the table, unchecked against the DNA. TRBV21-1 is given as a pseudogene. This CDR3 is built from 16 residues. CDR3 sequence (DNA): TGTGCCAGCAGCACCCATAGCGGGGGGCCCTACAATGAGCAGTTCTTC. Protein product: CASSTHSGGPYNEQFF.

CDR3 protein: CASGELTRDQPQHF. The CDR3 nucleotides are TGTGCCAGCGGGGAGTTGACACGCGATCAGCCCCAGCATTTT. This chain links TRBV6-1 with TRBJ1-5; D call uncertain. Trimming pared 8 bases from V and 5 bases from J, leaving 16 bases between. The CDR3 covers 14 residues. Germline-derived CDR1 and CDR2 are MNHNS and SASEGT.

The chain has TRBV6-5 and TRBJ2-7; maybe TRBD1 (6 bases). The germline V gene has CDR1 MNHEY and CDR2 SVGAGI. V lost 7 bases and J 0 bases, leaving 13 bases between the germline ends. The length of the CDR3 is 14 residues. The CDR3 loop reads CASTKDSYSYEQYF. CDR3 coding DNA: TGTGCCAGCACCAAGGACAGCTACTCCTACGAGCAGTACTTC.

V gene TRBV2 combines with J gene TRBJ2-7; D is undetermined. The CDR3 is made up of 11 amino acids. V lost 8 bases to trimming and J lost 3 bases, with 8 bases between them. Germline CDR1 reads SNHLY; CDR2 reads FYNNEI. In DNA, the CDR3 is TGTGCCAGCGGCCGAGGCTACGAGCAGTACTTC. Protein product: CASGRGYEQYF.

The chain carries TRBV7-2 and TRBJ1-1, with 8 bases matching TRBD1. With 5 bases clipped from V and 11 bases from J, the junction kept 13 bases outside the gene matches. This CDR3 spans 14 amino acids. Germline V CDR1 and CDR2: SGHTA, FQGNSA. In DNA form, the CDR3 reads TGTGCCAGCAGCCAATTTGACGGGACAGGTTGGGCTTTCTTT. Translation: CASSQFDGTGWAFF.

Regarding this clone: A read error may account for a junction end that differs from germline. The V gene is TRBV7-7, the J gene TRBJ2-5, with TRBD1 matching over 7 bases. The CDR3 has 14 residues. The germline V gene has CDR1 SSHAT and CDR2 FNYEAQ (reference sequence). The CDR3 reads CASSQGQSQETQYF. DNA of the CDR3: TGTGCTAGCAGCCAGGGACAGTCCCAAGAGACCCAGTACTTC.

This clone was found a few times. The gene calls are TRBV18 and TRBJ1-4; TRBD1 might be the D (6 bases). Trimming shortened V by 0 bases and J by 7 bases, and 12 bases separated the two germline ends. There are 15 residues in the CDR3. Germline CDR1 is KGHSH and CDR2 is LQKENI. The CDR3 loop is CASSPPGAGGEKLFF. Here the CDR3 DNA reads TGTGCCAGCTCACCACCGGGGGCTGGCGGTGAAAAACTGTTTTTT.

This clone was observed once. The rearrangement links TRBV5-4 to TRBJ2-1; 7 nucleotides agree with TRBD2. The ends lost 3 bases at V and 6 bases at J; junction bases unmatched: 9. CDR3 length: 15 residues. Germline V gene lookup returns CDR1 SGHNT and CDR2 YYREEE (reference sequence). CDR3 loop: CASSWERGRGNEQFF. The CDR3, as DNA: TGTGCCAGCAGCTGGGAGCGGGGCCGAGGCAATGAGCAGTTCTTC.